The 32 T cell receptor beta chains below all came from one sample that was sequenced in a study of CD8+CD57+ T cells in acquired aplastic anemia (dated by TCRdb to 2017 to 2018). The reads were generated on an Illumina HiSeq 2000. Profiling of TCR beta VDJ combinations and CDR3 sequences used genomic DNA as the template. TCRdb passed the public sequencing reads through fastp at Q25 and MiXCR, retaining productive beta sequences. Entries are consolidated by CDR3 protein sequence, retaining the most common genes and DNA. The table for this sample lists some 120,000 distinct CDR3 sequences; under 60% of them were counted only once. The ten largest clonotypes hold about 29% of the sample. Patients chosen for sequencing had shown expansion of CD8+CD57+ cells by flow cytometry. The sequenced sample consisted of sorted CD4+, CD8+, or CD8+CD57+ T cells (not recorded which) from PBMCs. The receptors come from a human donor with aplastic anemia.

The chain has TRBV2 and TRBJ2-3, with TRBD2 matching 10 bases. The CDR3 is made up of 17 amino acids. V was clipped by 4 bases and J by 6 bases; unmatched bases: 13. CDR1 and CDR2 (germline): SNHLY, FYNNEI. The CDR3 DNA follows: TGTGCCAGCAGTGGTATGGGACTAGCGCCAGGAAGGGATACGCAGTATTTT. Its protein is CASSGMGLAPGRDTQYF.

V and J are TRBV7-9 and TRBJ2-1; D tentatively fits TRBD1 or TRBD2 (5 bases each). V shed 5 bases and J shed 7 bases, with 9 bases lying between them. This CDR3 region has 12 residues. CDR1 is SEHNR and CDR2 is FQNEAQ in the germline V gene (reference sequence). This chain's CDR3 is CASSQRGNEQFF. CDR3 nucleotides: TGTGCCAGCAGCCAGAGGGGAAATGAGCAGTTCTTC. Using reference TRBV7-9 and TRBJ2-1 for the parts outside the CDR3, the full variable domain is DTGVSQNPRHKITKRGQNVTFRCDPISEHNRLYWYRQTLGQGPEFLTYFQNEAQLEKSRLLSDRFSAERPKGSFSTLEIQRTEQGDSAMYLCASSQRGNEQFFGPGTRLTVL.

In this sample, this clonotype turned up many times. The rearrangement uses TRBV6-4 and TRBJ2-1; TRBD2 matches 13 bases. V lost 4 bases to trimming and J lost 6 bases; unmatched junction nucleotides: 0. The CDR3 spans 14 residues. CDR1 and CDR2 (germline): MRHNA, SNTAGT. The CDR3 nucleotides are TGTGCCAGCAGTGGGACTAGCGGGAGCAATGAGCAGTTCTTC. It codes for CASSGTSGSNEQFF.

This clonotype is medium-sized. The chain combines TRBV15 with TRBJ1-6, with no clear D. V lost 4 bases and J 7 bases, leaving 5 bases between the germline ends. The CDR3 covers 12 residues. CDR1 and CDR2 (germline): LNHNV, YYDKDF (reference sequence). The CDR3 loop is CATSTGNSPLHF. In DNA form, the CDR3 reads TGTGCCACCAGCACCGGGAATTCACCCCTCCACTTT.

The chain employs TRBV10-3 and TRBJ1-1, with D perhaps TRBD1 (5 bases). CDR3 length: 14 amino acids. With 4 bases removed from V and 4 bases from J, the gap between germline ends came to 13 bases. Germline CDR1 is ENHRY and CDR2 is SYGVKD. CDR3 sequence reads: CAISGTDRLTEAFF. DNA of the CDR3: TGTGCCATCAGTGGTACCGACAGACTCACTGAAGCTTTCTTT.

CDR3 region: CATRNPVYNEQFF. The CDR3 DNA is TGTGCCACCCGGAACCCGGTCTACAATGAGCAGTTCTTC. The rearrangement links TRBV15 to TRBJ2-1; D unresolved. The CDR3 is made up of 13 amino acids. Germline CDR1 and CDR2: LNHNV and YYDKDF (reference sequence). Trimming shortened V by 8 bases and J by 3 bases, and 11 bases separated the two germline ends.

The chain has TRBV2 and TRBJ1-5, with a possible D match to TRBD1 (5 bases). CDR3 length: 11 amino acids. CDR1 and CDR2 (germline): SNHLY, FYNNEI. Trimming cost V 6 bases and J 7 bases, with 7 bases left between them. As DNA, the CDR3 is TGTGCCAGCAGGGGGGACCAGCCCCAGCATTTT. Encoded protein: CASRGDQPQHF.

The chain combines TRBV20-1 with TRBJ2-2, with TRBD2 matching over 7 bases. Germline V lookup: CDR1 DFQATT, CDR2 SNEGSKA (reference sequence). The CDR3 has 14 residues. V lost 3 bases and J lost 5; bases outside the gene matches: 6. The CDR3 DNA follows: TGCAGTGCTAGGGGCGGGAGATGGACCGGGGAGCTGTTTTTT. It translates to CSARGGRWTGELFF.

This clonotype was picked up many times. The chain has TRBV2 and TRBJ2-7; D possibly corresponds to TRBD2 (5 bases). CDR1 and CDR2 from the germline V gene are SNHLY and FYNNEI. V was cut by 6 bases and J by 0 bases, with 6 bases left in between. This CDR3 spans 12 amino acids. CDR3 in DNA: TGTGCCAGCAGCGGGGACTCCTACGAGCAGTACTTC. Amino acids: CASSGDSYEQYF.

The chain carries TRBV19 and TRBJ2-1, with TRBD2 matching over 9 bases. The germline V gene has CDR1 LNHDA and CDR2 SQIVND (reference sequence). The CDR3 has 14 residues. The CDR3 sequence: CVHLAGVPYNEQFF. Written as DNA, the CDR3 is TGTGTCCATTTAGCGGGAGTGCCCTACAATGAGCAGTTCTTC.

The rearrangement links TRBV10-2 to TRBJ2-7; TRBD2 matches at 10 bases. V shed 7 bases, J shed 3 bases, and the junction held 12 bases outside the gene matches. The CDR3 consists of 16 residues. Germline V gives CDR1 WSHSY, CDR2 SAAADI. The CDR3 DNA reads as TGCGCCAGCAAAGGGGACCCAGCGGGGGGGCGCTACGAGCAGTACTTC. Translated: CASKGDPAGGRYEQYF.

This clonotype was observed many times. This sequence joins TRBV5-1 and TRBJ1-3, with D uncertain. There are 13 residues in the CDR3. The ends were cut back, 5 bases at V and 1 base at J, with 7 bases in the middle. Per germline, CDR1 SGHRS and CDR2 YFSETQ. The CDR3 loop is CASRRESGNTIYF. The CDR3 DNA reads as TGCGCCAGCAGGAGGGAGTCTGGAAACACCATATATTTT.

This clonotype was counted ten times or more. The genes are TRBV5-1 and TRBJ2-5, with TRBD2 identical over 7 bases. There are 15 residues in the CDR3. After removal of 4 bases from V and 5 bases from J, the junction contained 11 bases not matched to a gene. Germline V CDR1 and CDR2: SGHRS, YFSETQ. Here the CDR3 reads CASSPGEAGGETQYF. The CDR3 DNA reads TGCGCCAGCAGCCCCGGGGAGGCCGGGGGGGAGACCCAGTACTTC.

CDR3 residues: CASSSTEDMDNSPLHF. The CDR3 DNA reads as TGTGCCAGCAGCTCGACCGAGGACATGGATAATTCACCCCTCCACTTT. The V call is TRBV7-6, the J call TRBJ1-6, with D perhaps TRBD1 (5 bases). CDR3 length: 16 amino acids. Germline V gene lookup returns CDR1 SGHVS and CDR2 FNYEAQ. The V end was cut by 4 bases, the J end by 5 bases, with 15 bases between.

This chain joins TRBV27 and TRBJ2-7; perhaps TRBD2 as D (6 bases). The germline V gene has CDR1 MNHEY and CDR2 SMNVEV (reference sequence). The CDR3 runs 15 residues. V was clipped by 5 bases and J by 3 bases, with 17 bases between them. The CDR3 loop reads CASSSETTSFYEQYF. The CDR3 DNA reads as TGTGCCAGCAGTAGCGAGACCACTAGCTTCTACGAGCAGTACTTC.

This clonotype has more than one count but fewer than ten. This rearrangement joins TRBV19 to TRBJ2-3; 8 nucleotides match TRBD2. The ends lost 3 bases at V and 1 base at J; junction bases unmatched: 0. The CDR3 extends over 14 amino acids. Germline values: CDR1 LNHDA, CDR2 SQIVND (reference sequence). The CDR3 protein is CASSIGGGTDTQYF. CDR3 sequence (DNA): TGTGCCAGTAGTATCGGGGGGGGCACAGATACGCAGTATTTT.

There are a few counts of this clonotype. The J gene is TRBJ2-2, the V gene TRBV2; D is uncertain. Trimming removed 7 bases at V and 6 bases at J, with 0 bases between. Germline lookup yields CDR1 SNHLY and CDR2 FYNNEI. The CDR3 extends over 9 amino acids. For the CDR3, the DNA is TGTGCCAGCACCGGGGAGCTGTTTTTT. Translating gives CASTGELFF.

This clonotype was seen ten or more times. The genes are TRBV10-3 and TRBJ2-7, with D perhaps TRBD1 or TRBD2 (5 bases each). This CDR3 is built from 17 residues. The germline V gene encodes CDR1 ENHRY and CDR2 SYGVKD. V gave up 8 bases and J gave up 2 bases, with 25 bases separating them. CDR3 coding DNA: TGTGCCATCCAACTCCGAGAGGGACCTAGTAAGACCTACGAGCAGTACTTC. Amino acids: CAIQLREGPSKTYEQYF.

This chain uses TRBV5-1 with TRBJ2-1, with D perhaps matching TRBD2 (5 bases). The germline V gene encodes CDR1 SGHRS and CDR2 YFSETQ. With 3 bases removed from V and 4 bases from J, the gap between germline ends came to 14 bases. The CDR3 sequence is 15 residues long. The DNA for the CDR3 is TGCGCCAGCAGCTCAGGCGTCGGGGTTTACAATGAGCAGTTCTTC. It yields the protein CASSSGVGVYNEQFF. Full variable domain (outside the CDR3, taken from reference TRBV5-1 and TRBJ2-1): KAGVTQTPRYLIKTRGQQVTLSCSPISGHRSVSWYQQTPGQGLQFLFEYFSETQRNKGNFPGRFSGRQFSNSRSEMNVSTLELGDSALYLCASSSGVGVYNEQFFGPGTRLTVL.

This clonotype was counted only a few times. This chain links TRBV20-1 with TRBJ1-2, with D uncertain. Trimming removed 6 bases at V and 8 bases at J, with 7 bases between. Per the germline V gene, CDR1 is DFQATT and CDR2 is SNEGSKA (reference sequence). CDR3 length equals 9 residues. This CDR3 reads CSAGQGYTF. The CDR3 DNA is TGCAGTGCAGGGCAGGGCTACACCTTC.

The chain joins TRBV25-1 to TRBJ1-5; D ambiguous. Trimming removed 2 bases from V and 0 bases from J, with 8 bases in between. Germline values: CDR1 MGHDK, CDR2 SYGVNS. The CDR3 totals 15 residues. The CDR3 sequence is CASSEQGSSNQPQHF. In DNA form, the CDR3 reads TGTGCCAGCAGTGAACAAGGCAGTAGCAATCAGCCCCAGCATTTT.

The chain carries TRBV20-1 and TRBJ2-5; 7 bases match TRBD2. Trimming took 0 bases from V and 5 from J; bases not matched to a gene: 21. Germline V gives CDR1 DFQATT, CDR2 SNEGSKA (reference sequence). This CDR3 comprises 19 residues. The CDR3, as DNA: TGCAGTGCTAGAGAGACCCCCAGCGAGACTAGCCGACCTCAGGAGACCCAGTACTTC. It encodes CSARETPSETSRPQETQYF.

This clonotype showed up many times. The CDR3 DNA is TGTGCCAGCCGCCCAGGACTAGCGGGAAATGAGCAGTTCTTC. Translating it yields CASRPGLAGNEQFF. The chain carries TRBV7-2 and TRBJ2-1, with TRBD2 matching 12 bases. Trimming at V came to 8 bases and at J to 7 bases, leaving 6 bases not matched to a gene. Per germline, CDR1 SGHTA and CDR2 FQGNSA. The CDR3 runs 14 residues.

This clonotype was counted ten times or more. This chain joins TRBV9 and TRBJ2-7, with D possibly being TRBD2 (5 bases). Germline loops: CDR1 SGDLS, CDR2 YYNGEE. The CDR3 is 15 amino acids. V lost 3 bases and J 6 bases, leaving 19 bases between the germline ends. As DNA, the CDR3 is TGTGCCAGCAGCGCGTACTCGGTGGACCGGGGCGAGCAGTACTTC. As protein: CASSAYSVDRGEQYF.

The rearrangement uses TRBV5-6 and TRBJ1-5, with 7 nucleotides matching TRBD1. V dropped 2 bases and J dropped 0; count of bases not matched to a gene: 8. The V gene's germline CDR1 is SGHDT and CDR2 YYEEEE. The CDR3 totals 17 residues. The CDR3 DNA reads TGTGCCAGCAGCTTCCGACAGGGAAGCTATAGCAATCAGCCCCAGCATTTT. Translation: CASSFRQGSYSNQPQHF.

The rearrangement links TRBV10-3 to TRBJ2-1, with 12 bases aligning to TRBD2. V shed 4 bases and J 8 bases; nucleotides not matched to a gene: 12. The CDR3 runs to 17 residues. From germline, CDR1 is ENHRY and CDR2 SYGVKD. CDR3 loop: CAISVGSASGGAHEQFF. The CDR3 bases are TGTGCCATCAGTGTCGGAAGTGCTAGCGGGGGGGCCCATGAGCAGTTCTTC.

J is TRBJ2-7 and V is TRBV12-3 or TRBV12-4; tentative D call: TRBD1 (5 bases). Trimming shortened V by 6 bases and J by 2 bases, and 14 bases separated the two germline ends. CDR3 length: 14 residues. Here the CDR3 DNA reads TGTGCCAGCAGCCAGGGCTTGTATACCTACGAGCAGTACTTC. Translating it yields CASSQGLYTYEQYF.

The chain carries TRBV24-1 and TRBJ2-7, with D perhaps given as TRBD1 or TRBD2 (5 bases each). Trimming took 7 bases from V and 3 from J, leaving 15 bases between them. This CDR3 comprises 14 residues. Germline V gives CDR1 KGHDR, CDR2 SFDVKD. As DNA, the CDR3 is TGTGCCACCAGCTCCGGGACGCCCAACTACGAGCAGTACTTC. Its translation is CATSSGTPNYEQYF.

The J gene is TRBJ1-5, the V gene TRBV25-1; TRBD1 aligns across 9 bases. There are 20 residues in the CDR3. The trim removed 4 bases at V and 3 bases at J, leaving 19 bases unmatched. Germline-derived CDR1 and CDR2 are MGHDK and SYGVNS. Here the CDR3 reads CASSGLRDRETRQSNQPQHF. The DNA of the CDR3 is TGTGCCAGCAGTGGACTCCGGGACAGGGAGACGAGACAATCCAATCAGCCCCAGCATTTT.

About this clonotype itself: At one of its ends the junction is not consistent with the germline gene, which may arise from a read error. The chain uses TRBV7-7 and TRBJ2-7; D may be TRBD1 or TRBD2 (5 bases each). This CDR3 is built from 17 residues. CDR1 SSHAT and CDR2 FNYEAQ come from the germline V gene (reference sequence). The CDR3 DNA follows: TGTGCTAGCAGCCCCGTGGGACGCTGCCACGCTTCCTACGAGCAGTACTTC. Amino acid sequence: CASSPVGRCHASYEQYF. The complete variable domain, with remaining parts taken from reference TRBV7-7 and TRBJ2-7, reads GAGVSQSPRYKVTKRGQDVTLRCDPISSHATLYWYQQALGQGPEFLTYFNYEAQPDKSGLPSDRFSAERPEGSISTLTIQRTEQRDSAMYRCASSPVGRCHASYEQYFGPGTRLTVT.

V gene TRBV19 combines with J gene TRBJ1-2, with TRBD1 identical over 7 bases. The trim removed 8 bases at V and 4 bases at J, leaving 13 bases unmatched. CDR1 and CDR2 (germline): LNHDA, SQIVND (reference sequence). This CDR3 region has 15 residues. The CDR3: CASYYRQGIGYGYTF. In DNA form, the CDR3 reads TGTGCCAGTTACTACCGACAGGGTATAGGCTATGGCTACACCTTC.

The table lists this clonotype with many counts. The chain carries TRBV9 and TRBJ2-2, with D perhaps TRBD2 (6 bases). This CDR3 contains 17 residues. V lost 5 bases and J lost 2, with 19 bases in between. Germline loops: CDR1 SGDLS, CDR2 YYNGEE. The CDR3 DNA is TGTGCCAGCAGTGAAGAGCTGGGAGGCACCAACACCGGGGAGCTGTTTTTT. Translated, it gives CASSEELGGTNTGELFF.